This TCR beta chain was found in a study of identifying expanded T cells in peripheral blood. This table comes from immunoSEQ multiplex PCR, and its TCRdb copy is limited to in-frame clones, with some not included. The table includes 100,000 or so clones, around nine tenths detected once. Points from the study as a whole: Approximately two-week clone count variance significantly increased as total template count grew. Technical replicates showed roughly 1.2 changed clones; about 2 weeks roughly 16; four weeks 19.

Note on this clone: The target antigen is unknown.

The germline V and J ends were trimmed by 4 bases and 5 bases, with 8 bases remaining between them. Looked up from germline, CDR1 is MNHEY and CDR2 is SVGAGI. This CDR3 comprises 12 residues. The TCR sequence derives from a person between 18 and 69 years old in good health. This chain links TRBV6-5 with TRBJ1-2; D gene uncertain. Sequenced input: blood. The CDR3 region has the DNA TGTGCCAGCAGTTCCACAGATTATGGCTACACCTTC. It encodes CASSSTDYGYTF.